The sequence of this T cell receptor beta chain was determined in a study of cytomegalovirus exposure and HLA in healthy donors. Whole-study context: A subsequent analysis reported that the 120 or so validation repertoires were produced on the same platform that had also been used for the roughly 700 first-cohort repertoires. Overall study results and limits: In vitro work confirmed that three CMV-associated chains recognize CMV antigens. Across donors, most TCRs were seen rarely, yet some public ones were widespread.

The study drew the donors from its roughly 110-subject validation cohort, separate from the roughly 700-subject first cohort. Of note for this clone: As yet, its antigen is unknown.

Libraries were prepared by immunoSEQ multiplex PCR; TCRdb keeps only in-frame clonotypes and omits some of them. The table includes 120,000 to 150,000 clones, around nine tenths detected once. The trim removed 7 bases at V and 3 bases at J, leaving 8 bases unmatched. From germline, CDR1 is SNHLY and CDR2 FYNNEI. The CDR3 runs to 14 residues. The J gene is TRBJ1-1, the V gene TRBV2; 7 bases are a match to TRBD1. This clonotype was sampled from a man younger than 35 in good health and CMV-seropositive. Source material: PBMCs. The CDR3 DNA is TGTGCCAGCACTTATCGACAGGGATACACTGAAGCTTTCTTT. Its protein is CASTYRQGYTEAFF.